Included here is one T cell receptor beta chain sequence, with context. Its antigen remains unidentified. This sample stems from a study of cytomegalovirus exposure and HLA in healthy donors. Study-wide results and caveats: Cytomegalovirus status was reportedly diagnosed by the classifier with high sensitivity and specificity.

Primers included in the PCR were 60 Vbeta and 13 Jbeta primers. Repertoires were generated with immunoSEQ multiplex PCR, while TCRdb's copy carries only in-frame clones and drops some. The sample holds under 200,000 clones, about 80% seen once. The CDR3 length is 15 residues. The V and J ends lost 4 bases and 4 bases, in that order; junction bases with no gene match: 5. CDR1 is SGDLS and CDR2 is YYNGEE in the germline V gene. This TCR derives from a man in his late teens or twenties in good health and CMV-seropositive. The sequencing sample was made of PBMCs. The gene calls are TRBV9 and TRBJ2-1, with 10 nucleotides matching TRBD2. CDR3 loop: CASSPVLAGYNEQFF. The CDR3 coding sequence is TGTGCCAGCAGCCCCGTACTAGCGGGGTACAATGAGCAGTTCTTC.